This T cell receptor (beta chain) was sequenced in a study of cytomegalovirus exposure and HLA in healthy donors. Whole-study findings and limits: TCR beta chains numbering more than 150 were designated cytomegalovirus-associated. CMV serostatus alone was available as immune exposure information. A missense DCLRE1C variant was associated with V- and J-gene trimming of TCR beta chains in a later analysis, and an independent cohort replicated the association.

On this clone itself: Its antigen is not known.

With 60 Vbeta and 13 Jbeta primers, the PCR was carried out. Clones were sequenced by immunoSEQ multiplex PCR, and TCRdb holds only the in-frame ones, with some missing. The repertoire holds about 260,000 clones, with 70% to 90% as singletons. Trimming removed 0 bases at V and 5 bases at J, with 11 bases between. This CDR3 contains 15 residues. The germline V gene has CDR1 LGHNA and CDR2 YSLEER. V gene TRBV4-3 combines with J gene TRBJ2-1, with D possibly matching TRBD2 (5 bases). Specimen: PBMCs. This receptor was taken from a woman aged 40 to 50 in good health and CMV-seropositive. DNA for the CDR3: TGCGCCAGCAGCCAAGAACCGAGGGAACACAATGAGCAGTTCTTC. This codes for CASSQEPREHNEQFF.